The clone carrying this T cell receptor beta chain was observed a single time. Here immunoSEQ multiplex PCR was the method, and the copy in TCRdb shows in-frame clones only, minus some. Counted here are some 2.1 million clones, roughly 95% occurring once; the ten biggest clones make up about 0.13%. The data are from a study of shared clonotypes between healthy human individuals. The ends were cut back, 3 bases at V and 8 bases at J, with 13 bases in the middle. From germline, CDR1 is MGHDK and CDR2 SYGVNS. The CDR3 has 14 residues. The V gene is TRBV25-1, the J gene TRBJ1-4; D call uncertain. The sequencing sample was made of naive CD4+ T cells sorted from blood. As to subset: CD45RA+ positively selected. This sequence was found in a man between 18 and 35 years old in good health. CDR3 protein: CASSDQARSEKLFF. DNA of the CDR3: TGTGCCAGCAGTGATCAGGCCAGGAGCGAAAAACTGTTTTTT.